This is a list of T cell receptor beta chains from one sample in a study of regulatory T cells in long-lasting Graves disease. TCRdb fed the multiplex PCR reads into MiXCR, producing one record per CDR3 protein. This table has roughly 510,000 distinct CDR3 sequences, about 15% appearing once. This sample was also put to use in a study of T cells in Graves' hyperthyroidism and ophthalmopathy.

This material consisted of peripheral blood mononuclear cells (PBMCs), taken at new diagnosis, from a patient treated with antithyroid drugs. These receptors were collected from a man younger than 35 with Graves disease. Both conserved end residues are part of each CDR3. Each record gives: clone size, V gene, J gene, D gene, CDR3 DNA, CDR3 protein. D genes are given only for firm matches. Size values are once, few and many counts, or a class for expanded clones, and some rows have none.

>few|TRBV30|TRBJ2-7|-
TGTGCCTGGAGCCTCCTAAAGCCCGAGCAGTACTTC
CAWSLLKPEQYF
>few|TRBV20-1|TRBJ1-5|-
TGCAGCATGGGTTCCGGGGATCAGCCCCAGCATTTT
CSMGSGDQPQHF
>few|TRBV11-2|TRBJ2-5|-
TGTGCCAGCAGCTCCGAGAGAAAACAAGAGACCCAGTACTTC
CASSSERKQETQYF
>many|TRBV20-1|TRBJ2-7|TRBD2
TGCAGTGCTAGAGACAGGACTAGCGGGAGGGATAGCTCCTACGAGCAGTACTTC
CSARDRTSGRDSSYEQYF
>many|TRBV28|TRBJ1-3|-
TGTGCCAGCAGGTTCAGAGGTGGAAACACCATATATTTT
CASRFRGGNTIYF
>few|TRBV7-9|TRBJ2-1|-
TGTGCCAGCAGCCGCGGAGCTGCCGGGGACAATGAGCAGTTCTTC
CASSRGAAGDNEQFF
>few|TRBV20-1|TRBJ1-3|-
TGCAGTGCGCCTGATCCCCGTGGAAACACCATATATTTT
CSAPDPRGNTIYF
>many|TRBV11-2|TRBJ2-5|-
TGTGCCAGCAGCCGGACTGGCAACAAAGAGACCCAGTACTTC
CASSRTGNKETQYF
>-|TRBV5-1|TRBJ2-3|TRBD1
TGCGCCAGCAGCTTGGCCGTGACAGGGCGTGATACGCAGTATTTT
CASSLAVTGRDTQYF
>-|TRBV29-1|TRBJ2-3|TRBD2
TGCAGCGTTGAAAATTCGGGAGGGATCACAGATACGCAGTATTTT
CSVENSGGITDTQYF
>few|TRBV9|TRBJ2-2|-
TGTGCCAGCAGCGTAGATCCAGGGGCGAACACCGGGGAGCTGTTTTTT
CASSVDPGANTGELFF
>many|TRBV7-3|TRBJ2-1|-
TGTGCCAGCAGCCCCCTGGGAGCGGCTGAGCAGTTCTTC
CASSPLGAAEQFF
>-|TRBV7-9|TRBJ2-1|-
TGTGCCAGCAGCTTAGGGGTCTTGGATGAGCAGTTCTTC
CASSLGVLDEQFF
>few|TRBV2|TRBJ2-4|-
TGTGCCAGCAGTGAAGTGCGGTCCATGGGGCAAAACATTCAGTACTTC
CASSEVRSMGQNIQYF
>many|TRBV5-1|TRBJ2-2|-
TGCGCCAGCAGCTTGGAACCCAACACCGGGGAGCTGTTTTTT
CASSLEPNTGELFF
>-|TRBV14|TRBJ1-5|-
TGTGCCAGCAGCCAACTGGACGGAAAAGGGCCCCAGCATTTT
CASSQLDGKGPQHF
>-|TRBV6-1|TRBJ2-2|TRBD2
TGTGCCAGCAGCCCCCGGGGGGGGGCCGGGGAGCTGTTTTTT
CASSPRGGAGELFF
>-|TRBV9|TRBJ2-7|TRBD2
TGTGCCAGCAGCACTACGGGACTAGCGGGGACCTACGAGCAGTACTTC
CASSTTGLAGTYEQYF
>many|TRBV7-3|TRBJ1-1|-
TGTGCCAGCAGCCCTTCGACGGGCACTGAAGCTTTCTTT
CASSPSTGTEAFF
>few|TRBV27|TRBJ1-2|-
TGTGCCAGCAGCATTGGGGGGTCGGCCTATGGCTACACCTTC
CASSIGGSAYGYTF
>-|TRBV5-1|TRBJ2-5|-
TGCGCCAGCAGCTTGATTGGACAGCCTTTAGAGACCCAGTACTTC
CASSLIGQPLETQYF
>few|TRBV4-1|TRBJ2-7|-
TGCGCCAGCAGCCAAGATGGGGGGAACTACGAGCAGTACTTC
CASSQDGGNYEQYF
>many|TRBV6-1|TRBJ1-2|TRBD1
TGTGCCAGCAGTCCTACCACAGGGGGCTATGGCTACACCTTC
CASSPTTGGYGYTF